This T cell receptor beta chain was profiled in a study of liver allograft versus peripheral blood T cells. Study information: Graft-liver T cell receptor repertoires were compared against recipient peripheral blood repertoires. Study conclusions and caveats: A difference was reportedly observed between T cell receptor repertoires inside liver allografts and those in peripheral blood.

A remark on this clonotype: Its antigen is undetermined. A much larger clonotype is one base distant, so this may be a read error.

The CDR3 consists of 16 residues. Germline CDR1 reads GTSNPN; CDR2 reads SVGIG (reference sequence). TCRdb reanalysed the reads using MiXCR and keeps one entry per CDR3 protein. The sample lists 8,000 to 10,000 distinct CDR3 sequences; roughly 20% were seen once. V and J are TRBV30 and TRBJ2-5, with D perhaps TRBD2 (5 bases). This receptor was obtained from a human patient who had a liver transplant. Part of the T cells may come from the graft donor. The CDR3 reads CAWSVGAIRRSETKYF. The CDR3 DNA reads TGTGCCTGGAGTGTGGGAGCGATACGGCGTAGTGAGACCAAGTACTTC. Full variable domain (outside the CDR3, taken from reference TRBV30 and TRBJ2-5): SQTIHQWPATLVQPVGSPLSLECTVEGTSNPNLYWYRQAAGRGLQLLFYSVGIGQISSEVPQNLSASRPQDRQFILSSKKLLLSDSGFYLCAWSVGAIRRSETKYFGPGTRLLVL.